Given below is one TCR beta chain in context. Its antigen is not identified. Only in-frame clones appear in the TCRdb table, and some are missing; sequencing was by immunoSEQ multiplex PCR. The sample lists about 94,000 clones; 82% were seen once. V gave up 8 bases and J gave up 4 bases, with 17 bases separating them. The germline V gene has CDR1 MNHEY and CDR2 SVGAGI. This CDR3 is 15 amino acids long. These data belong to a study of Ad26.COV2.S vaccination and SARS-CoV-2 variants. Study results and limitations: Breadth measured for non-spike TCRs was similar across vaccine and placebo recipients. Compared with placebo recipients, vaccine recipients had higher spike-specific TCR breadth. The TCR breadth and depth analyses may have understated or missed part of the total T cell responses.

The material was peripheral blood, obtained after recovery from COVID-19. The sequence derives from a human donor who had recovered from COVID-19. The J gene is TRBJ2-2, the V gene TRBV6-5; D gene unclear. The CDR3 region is CASLPTVLGTGELFF. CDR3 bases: TGTGCCAGCCTTCCAACGGTTCTGGGCACCGGGGAGCTGTTTTTT.